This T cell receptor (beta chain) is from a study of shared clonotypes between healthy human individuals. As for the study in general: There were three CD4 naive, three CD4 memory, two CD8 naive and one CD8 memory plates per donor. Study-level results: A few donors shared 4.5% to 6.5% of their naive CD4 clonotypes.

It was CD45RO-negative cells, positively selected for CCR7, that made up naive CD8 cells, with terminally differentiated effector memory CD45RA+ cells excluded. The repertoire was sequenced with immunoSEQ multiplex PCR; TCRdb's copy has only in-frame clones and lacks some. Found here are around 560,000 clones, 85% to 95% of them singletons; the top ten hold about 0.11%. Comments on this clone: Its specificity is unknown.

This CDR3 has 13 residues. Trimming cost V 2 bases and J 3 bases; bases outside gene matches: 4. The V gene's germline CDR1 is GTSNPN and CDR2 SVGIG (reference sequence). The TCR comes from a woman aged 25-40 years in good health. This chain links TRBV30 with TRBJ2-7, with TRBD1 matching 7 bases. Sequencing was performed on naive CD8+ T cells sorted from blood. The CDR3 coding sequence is TGTGCCTGGAGTCACGGACAGGTCTACGAGCAGTACTTC. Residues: CAWSHGQVYEQYF.